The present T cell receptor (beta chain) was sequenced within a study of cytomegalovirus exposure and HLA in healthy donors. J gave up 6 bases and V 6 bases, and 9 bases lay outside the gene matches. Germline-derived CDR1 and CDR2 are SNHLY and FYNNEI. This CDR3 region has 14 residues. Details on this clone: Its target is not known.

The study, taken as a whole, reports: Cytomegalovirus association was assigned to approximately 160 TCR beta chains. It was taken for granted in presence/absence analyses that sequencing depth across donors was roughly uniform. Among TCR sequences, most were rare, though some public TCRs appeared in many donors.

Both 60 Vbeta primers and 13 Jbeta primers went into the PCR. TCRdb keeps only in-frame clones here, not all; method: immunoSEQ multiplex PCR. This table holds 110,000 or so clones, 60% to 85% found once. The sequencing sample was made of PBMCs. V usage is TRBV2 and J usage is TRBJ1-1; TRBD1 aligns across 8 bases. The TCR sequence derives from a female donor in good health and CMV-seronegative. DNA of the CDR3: TGTGCCAGCAGAAGGCCGGACAGGGCCGCTGAAGCTTTCTTT. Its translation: CASRRPDRAAEAFF.